The next 5 T cell receptor beta chains were all read from a single sample in a study of T cell repertoires in cytomegalovirus infection. TCRdb recomputed calls from the reads with MiXCR, one row per CDR3 protein. The table includes some 220,000 distinct CDR3 sequences, about 40% detected once. The antigens these receptors bind are not known. The specimen was CD8+ T cells from cultured PBMCs, collected from culture after CMV antigen stimulation. These receptors all stem from a human donor in good health (CMV status not recorded). Some clones in this sample may be carry-over from other donors' samples.

J is TRBJ2-1 and V is TRBV28; D perhaps matches TRBD1 (5 bases). This CDR3 comprises 15 residues. The V end was cut by 10 bases, the J end by 0 bases, with 16 bases between. The germline gives CDR1 MDHEN, CDR2 SYDVKM. The CDR3 loop reads CATSGAPSSYNEQFF. DNA for the CDR3: TGTGCCACCTCTGGGGCACCTAGCTCCTACAATGAGCAGTTCTTC. The variable domain in full, with the rest retrieved from reference TRBV28 and TRBJ2-1, is DVKVTQSSRYLVKRTGEKVFLECVQDMDHENMFWYRQDPGLGLRLIYFSYDVKMKEKGDIPEGYSVSREKKERFSLILESASTNQTSMYLCATSGAPSSYNEQFFGPGTRLTVL.

The chain combines TRBV7-8 with TRBJ1-3; D is possibly TRBD1 (6 bases). Germline V gene sequence: CDR1 SGHVS, CDR2 FQNEAQ. The CDR3 is 15 amino acids. V was trimmed by 5 bases and J by 0 bases, leaving 11 bases between them. CDR3 coding DNA: TGTGCCAGCAGCACAAACAGGGACTCTGGAAACACCATATATTTT. Residues: CASSTNRDSGNTIYF.

This clonotype was recorded at least ten times. The chain has TRBV7-2 and TRBJ2-3; 7 bases are shared with TRBD2. The trim removed 0 bases at V and 4 bases at J, leaving 7 bases unmatched. This CDR3 is built from 16 residues. CDR1 and CDR2 (germline): SGHTA, FQGNSA. The CDR3 here is CASSLAFGGSPDTQYF. DNA for the CDR3: TGTGCCAGCAGCTTAGCGTTTGGCGGGAGTCCAGATACGCAGTATTTT.

This sequence joins TRBV7-2 and TRBJ2-1; D unresolved. This CDR3 contains 15 residues. The germline CDR1 and CDR2 sequences are SGHTA and FQGNSA. The V and J ends lost 1 base and 3 bases respectively, with 10 bases between them. CDR3 region: CASSLGSAVYNEQFF. The CDR3 region has the DNA TGTGCCAGCAGCTTAGGCAGCGCGGTCTACAATGAGCAGTTCTTC.

The chain combines TRBV20-1 with TRBJ1-1, with D uncertain. V dropped 6 bases and J dropped 7 bases, with 21 bases sitting between them. The CDR3 runs to 14 residues. Germline V gene sequence: CDR1 DFQATT, CDR2 SNEGSKA (reference sequence). This CDR3 reads CSAQYSRSRYEAFF. CDR3 coding DNA: TGCAGTGCCCAATATTCCCGGAGTCGTTATGAAGCTTTCTTT.